Presented here are 15 T cell receptor beta chains from one specimen sequenced in a study of early T cells in non-severe SARS-CoV-2 infection. TCRdb re-called the 5' RACE reads through MiXCR, storing one row per CDR3 protein. This sample carries tens of thousands of distinct CDR3 sequences, roughly 9.1% of them seen once, and the ten largest clones take 7.6%. The sample here was whole blood, taken at baseline. These receptor sequences come from an adult who was a healthcare worker with PCR-confirmed SARS-CoV-2 infection or an uninfected control (not recorded which).

This clonotype was counted at least ten times. The V gene is TRBV6-2 or TRBV6-3, the J gene TRBJ1-5; maybe TRBD1 (5 bases). This CDR3 is 14 amino acids long. V was pared by 6 bases and J by 6 bases, with 15 bases between. The germline CDR1 and CDR2 sequences are MNHEY and SVGEGT. Here the CDR3 reads CASSRSGPTQPQHF. CDR3 in DNA: TGTGCCAGCAGCCGCTCGGGGCCCACTCAGCCCCAGCATTTT.

The V and J genes are TRBV30 and TRBJ2-2; TRBD1 is a possible D gene (6 bases). V shed 4 bases and J shed 0 bases, with 9 bases lying between them. Germline V gene lookup returns CDR1 GTSNPN and CDR2 SVGIG (reference sequence). The CDR3 totals 14 residues. The CDR3 spells CAWKGGPNTGELFF. CDR3 nucleotide sequence: TGTGCCTGGAAAGGGGGTCCGAACACCGGGGAGCTGTTTTTT.

The chain is built from TRBV20-1 and TRBJ2-3; TRBD1 matches 8 bases. The CDR3 contains 16 residues. Germline V CDR1 and CDR2: DFQATT, SNEGSKA (reference sequence). V was pared by 5 bases and J by 4 bases, with 14 bases of the junction left unmatched. CDR3 amino acids: CSAGQETGDFADTQYF. In DNA, the CDR3 is TGCAGTGCTGGGCAGGAGACAGGGGATTTTGCAGATACGCAGTATTTT.

This chain uses TRBV2 with TRBJ1-1; D gene uncertain. This CDR3 region has 11 residues. V was clipped by 8 bases and J by 3 bases, with 7 bases between them. Per the germline V gene, CDR1 is SNHLY and CDR2 is FYNNEI. CDR3 protein: CASSADTEAFF. The CDR3 DNA follows: TGTGCCAGCTCTGCGGACACTGAAGCTTTCTTT.

This clonotype was recorded at least ten times. This chain joins TRBV6-5 and TRBJ2-1, with D perhaps TRBD1 (6 bases). The CDR3 is 14 amino acids. CDR1 is MNHEY, CDR2 SVGAGI, per germline. Trimming removed 5 bases at V and 4 bases at J, with 12 bases between. CDR3 in DNA: TGTGCCAGCAGTATCCACGACAGGTACAATGAGCAGTTCTTC. Amino acid sequence: CASSIHDRYNEQFF.

Ten or more counts support this clonotype. The gene calls are TRBV2 and TRBJ1-1; tentatively, D is TRBD1 (5 bases). This CDR3 is built from 15 residues. Trimming took 6 bases from V and 4 from J, leaving 18 bases between them. Germline lookup yields CDR1 SNHLY and CDR2 FYNNEI. The CDR3 nucleotides are TGTGCCAGCAGACGGGACGGCTTGACGGGCACTGAAGCTTTCTTT. This encodes CASRRDGLTGTEAFF.

The chain links TRBV27 to TRBJ2-7, with no clear D. This CDR3 has 13 amino acids. Looked up from germline, CDR1 is MNHEY and CDR2 is SMNVEV (reference sequence). Trimming cost V 3 bases and J 4 bases, with 10 bases left between them. The CDR3 reads CASSFGSGYEQYF. DNA of the CDR3: TGTGCCAGCAGTTTTGGTTCCGGTTACGAGCAGTACTTC.

V gene TRBV28 combines with J gene TRBJ1-4, with a possible D match to TRBD1 (6 bases). The CDR3 loop spans 14 amino acids. Germline CDR1 reads MDHEN; CDR2 reads SYDVKM. The ends were cut back, 6 bases at V and 7 bases at J, with 15 bases in the middle. The CDR3 loop is CASSPDRPLEKLFF. The CDR3 nucleotides read TGTGCCAGCAGCCCCGACAGGCCCCTTGAAAAACTGTTTTTT.

This clonotype has more than one count but fewer than ten. The gene calls are TRBV5-1 and TRBJ2-5; D is perhaps TRBD2 (6 bases). V lost 3 bases to trimming and J lost 1 base, with 13 bases between them. CDR3 length: 15 amino acids. Germline CDR1 reads SGHRS; CDR2 reads YFSETQ. The CDR3 DNA is TGCGCCAGCAGCTCGTCCGGGACTCTCCAAGAGACCCAGTACTTC. Its translation is CASSSSGTLQETQYF.

This clonotype has just a few counts. The genes are TRBV5-4 and TRBJ2-5; D remains ambiguous. The germline CDR1 and CDR2 sequences are SGHNT and YYREEE (reference sequence). Trimming took 1 base from V and 1 from J, leaving 11 bases between them. This CDR3 contains 15 residues. The CDR3 DNA is TGTGCCAGCAGCTTGTTCATCGCGTCCCAAGAGACCCAGTACTTC. Translated: CASSLFIASQETQYF.

This chain uses TRBV6-5 with TRBJ2-3; a weak D match, TRBD2 (6 bases). Trimming shortened V by 2 bases and J by 4 bases, and 13 bases separated the two germline ends. The CDR3 loop spans 15 amino acids. The V gene's germline CDR1 is MNHEY and CDR2 SVGAGI. The CDR3 coding sequence is TGTGCCAGCAGTTACAGCCAGGGAGGCCCAGATACGCAGTATTTT. Translation gives CASSYSQGGPDTQYF.

This clonotype has a handful of counts. V gene TRBV4-3 combines with J gene TRBJ2-7, with a possible D match to TRBD1 (5 bases). Between the trimmed V and J ends, which lost 3 bases and 2 bases, there was a span of 8 bases. The CDR3 totals 13 residues. CDR1 and CDR2 from the germline V gene are LGHNA and YSLEER. CDR3: CASSHQTAYEQYF. The CDR3 DNA sequence: TGCGCCAGCAGCCATCAGACAGCCTACGAGCAGTACTTC.

This chain uses TRBV7-2 with TRBJ1-6; D unresolved. V was trimmed by 1 base and J by 9 bases, leaving 10 bases between them. The CDR3 consists of 14 residues. Germline values: CDR1 SGHTA, CDR2 FQGNSA. In nucleotides, the CDR3 is TGTGCCAGCAGCTTAGGTACAGCCTTTTCACCCCTCCACTTT. This sequence encodes CASSLGTAFSPLHF.

The chain employs TRBV2 and TRBJ2-1, with D uncertain. Trimming pared 3 bases from V and 0 bases from J, leaving 9 bases between. This CDR3 contains 15 residues. CDR1 is SNHLY, CDR2 FYNNEI, per germline. This CDR3 is CASSDPGRSYNEQFF. The CDR3, as DNA: TGTGCCAGCAGTGACCCGGGCCGCTCCTACAATGAGCAGTTCTTC.

The gene calls are TRBV27 and TRBJ2-1; TRBD1 agrees at 7 bases. The CDR3 loop spans 13 amino acids. Unmatched junction bases numbered 7, after V lost 4 bases and J lost 10 bases. Germline values: CDR1 MNHEY, CDR2 SMNVEV (reference sequence). The CDR3 region is CASSSQRGQEQFF. CDR3 in DNA: TGTGCCAGCAGTTCCCAAAGGGGACAGGAGCAGTTCTTC.